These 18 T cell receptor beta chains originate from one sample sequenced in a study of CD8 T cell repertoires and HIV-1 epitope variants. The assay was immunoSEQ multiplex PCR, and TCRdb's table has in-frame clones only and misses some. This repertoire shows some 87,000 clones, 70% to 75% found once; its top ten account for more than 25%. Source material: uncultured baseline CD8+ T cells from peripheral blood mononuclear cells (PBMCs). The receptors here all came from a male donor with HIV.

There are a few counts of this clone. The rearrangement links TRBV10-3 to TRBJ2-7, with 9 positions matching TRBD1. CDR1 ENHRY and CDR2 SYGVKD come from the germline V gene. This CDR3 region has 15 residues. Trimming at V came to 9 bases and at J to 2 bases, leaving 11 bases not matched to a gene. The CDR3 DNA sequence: TGTGCCATTTCCCCCGGACAGGGGATTACCTACGAGCAGTACTTC. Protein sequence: CAISPGQGITYEQYF.

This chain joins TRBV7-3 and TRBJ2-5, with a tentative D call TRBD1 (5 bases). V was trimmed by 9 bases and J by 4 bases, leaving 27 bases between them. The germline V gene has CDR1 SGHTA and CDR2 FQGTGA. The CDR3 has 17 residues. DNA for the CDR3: TGTGCCAGGCGCAAAGGGGCCCTCCGCCGGGCCCGAGAGACCCAGTACTTC. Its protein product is CARRKGALRRARETQYF.

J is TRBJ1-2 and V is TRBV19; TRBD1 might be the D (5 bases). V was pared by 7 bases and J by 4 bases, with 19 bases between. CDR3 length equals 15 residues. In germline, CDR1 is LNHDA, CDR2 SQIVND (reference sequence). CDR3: CASIPEGLRGYGYTF. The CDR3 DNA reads TGTGCCAGTATCCCCGAGGGGTTGAGGGGCTATGGCTACACCTTC.

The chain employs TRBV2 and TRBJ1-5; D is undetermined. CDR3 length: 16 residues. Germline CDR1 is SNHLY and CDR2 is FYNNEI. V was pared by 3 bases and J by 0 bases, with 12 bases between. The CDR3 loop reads CASSDGSEYSNQPQHF. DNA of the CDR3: TGTGCCAGCAGTGATGGAAGCGAGTATAGCAATCAGCCCCAGCATTTT. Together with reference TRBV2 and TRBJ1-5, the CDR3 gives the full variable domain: EPEVTQTPSHQVTQMGQEVILRCVPISNHLYFYWYRQILGQKVEFLVSFYNNEISEKSEIFDDQFSVERPDGSNFTLKIRSTKLEDSAMYFCASSDGSEYSNQPQHFGDGTRLSIL.

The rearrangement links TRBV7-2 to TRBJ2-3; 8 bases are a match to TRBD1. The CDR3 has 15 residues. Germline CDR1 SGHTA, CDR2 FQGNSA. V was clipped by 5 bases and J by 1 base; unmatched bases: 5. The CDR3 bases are TGTGCCAGCAGCAAACCGACAGGGGGCACAGATACGCAGTATTTT. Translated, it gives CASSKPTGGTDTQYF.

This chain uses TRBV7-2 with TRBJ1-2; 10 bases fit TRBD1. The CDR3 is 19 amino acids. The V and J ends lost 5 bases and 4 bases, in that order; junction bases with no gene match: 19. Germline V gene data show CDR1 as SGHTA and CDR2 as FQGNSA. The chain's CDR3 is CASSRNVPGQGMGVYGYTF. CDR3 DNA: TGTGCCAGCAGCCGAAACGTCCCGGGACAGGGGATGGGTGTCTATGGCTACACCTTC.

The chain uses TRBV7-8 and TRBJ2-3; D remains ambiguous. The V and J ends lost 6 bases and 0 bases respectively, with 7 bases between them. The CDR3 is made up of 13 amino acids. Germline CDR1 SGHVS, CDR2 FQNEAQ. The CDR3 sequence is CASSPPSTDTQYF. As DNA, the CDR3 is TGTGCCAGCAGTCCCCCAAGCACAGATACGCAGTATTTT. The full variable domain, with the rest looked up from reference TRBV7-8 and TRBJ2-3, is GAGVSQSPRYKVAKRGQDVALRCDPISGHVSLFWYQQALGQGPEFLTYFQNEAQLDKSGLPSDRFFAERPEGSVSTLKIQRTQQEDSAVYLCASSPPSTDTQYFGPGTRLTVL.

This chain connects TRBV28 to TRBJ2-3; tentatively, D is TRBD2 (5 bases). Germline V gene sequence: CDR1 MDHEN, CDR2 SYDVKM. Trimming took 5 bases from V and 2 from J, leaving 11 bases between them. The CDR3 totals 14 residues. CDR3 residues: CASSPRGTTDTQYF. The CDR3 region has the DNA TGTGCCAGCAGTCCCCGGGGTACCACAGATACGCAGTATTTT.

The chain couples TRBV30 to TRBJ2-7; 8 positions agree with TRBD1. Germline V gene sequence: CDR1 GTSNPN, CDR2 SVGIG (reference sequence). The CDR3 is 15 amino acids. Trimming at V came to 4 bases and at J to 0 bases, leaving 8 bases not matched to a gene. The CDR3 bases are TGTGCCTGGATCCCCGGACAGGGTCTCTCCTACGAGCAGTACTTC. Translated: CAWIPGQGLSYEQYF. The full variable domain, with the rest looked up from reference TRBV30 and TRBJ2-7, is SQTIHQWPATLVQPVGSPLSLECTVEGTSNPNLYWYRQAAGRGLQLLFYSVGIGQISSEVPQNLSASRPQDRQFILSSKKLLLSDSGFYLCAWIPGQGLSYEQYFGPGTRLTVT.

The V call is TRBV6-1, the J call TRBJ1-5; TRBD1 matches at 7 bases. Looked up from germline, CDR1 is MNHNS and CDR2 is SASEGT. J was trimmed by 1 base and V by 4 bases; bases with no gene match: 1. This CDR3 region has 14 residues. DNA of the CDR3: TGTGCCAGCAGTGCGGGACAGAGCAATCAGCCCCAGCATTTT. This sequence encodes CASSAGQSNQPQHF.

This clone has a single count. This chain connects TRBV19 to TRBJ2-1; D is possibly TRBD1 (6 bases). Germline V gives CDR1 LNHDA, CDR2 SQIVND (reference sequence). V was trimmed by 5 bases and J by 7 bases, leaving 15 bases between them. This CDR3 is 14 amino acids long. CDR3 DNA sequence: TGTGCCAGTAGTGTGACAGGTTCGGGGAATGAGCAGTTCTTC. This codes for CASSVTGSGNEQFF.

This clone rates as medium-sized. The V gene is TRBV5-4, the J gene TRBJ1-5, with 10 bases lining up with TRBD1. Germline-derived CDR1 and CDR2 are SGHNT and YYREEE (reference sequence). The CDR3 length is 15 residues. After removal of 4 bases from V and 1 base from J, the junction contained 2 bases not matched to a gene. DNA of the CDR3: TGTGCCAGCAGCCTGGACAGGGGGAGCAATCAGCCCCAGCATTTT. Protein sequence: CASSLDRGSNQPQHF.

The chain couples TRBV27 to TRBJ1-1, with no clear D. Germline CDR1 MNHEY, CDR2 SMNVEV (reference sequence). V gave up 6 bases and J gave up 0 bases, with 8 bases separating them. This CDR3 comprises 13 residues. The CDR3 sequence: CASRIGMNTEAFF. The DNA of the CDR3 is TGTGCCAGCAGAATAGGGATGAACACTGAAGCTTTCTTT.

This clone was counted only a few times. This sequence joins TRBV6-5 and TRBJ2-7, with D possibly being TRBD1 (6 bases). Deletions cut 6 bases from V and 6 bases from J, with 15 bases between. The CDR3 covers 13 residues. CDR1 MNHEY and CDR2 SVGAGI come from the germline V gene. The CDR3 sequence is CASRPQGSGEQYF. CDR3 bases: TGTGCCAGCAGACCACAGGGATCGGGCGAGCAGTACTTC.

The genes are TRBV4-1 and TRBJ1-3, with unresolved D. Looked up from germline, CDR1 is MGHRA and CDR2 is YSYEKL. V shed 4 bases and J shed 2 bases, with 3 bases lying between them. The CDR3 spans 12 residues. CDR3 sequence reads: CASSRTGNTIYF. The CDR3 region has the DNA TGCGCCAGCAGCCGAACTGGAAACACCATATATTTT.

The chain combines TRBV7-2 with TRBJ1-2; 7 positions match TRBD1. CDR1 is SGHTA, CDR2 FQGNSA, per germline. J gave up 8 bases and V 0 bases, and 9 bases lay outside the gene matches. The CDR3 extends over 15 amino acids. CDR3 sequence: CASSLAPDREAGYTF. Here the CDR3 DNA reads TGTGCCAGCAGCTTAGCTCCAGACAGGGAAGCAGGCTACACCTTC.

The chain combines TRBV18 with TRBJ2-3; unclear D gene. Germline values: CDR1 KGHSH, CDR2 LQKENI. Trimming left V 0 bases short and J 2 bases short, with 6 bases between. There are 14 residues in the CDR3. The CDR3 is CASSPPWATDTQYF. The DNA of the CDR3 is TGTGCCAGCTCACCACCCTGGGCCACAGATACGCAGTATTTT.

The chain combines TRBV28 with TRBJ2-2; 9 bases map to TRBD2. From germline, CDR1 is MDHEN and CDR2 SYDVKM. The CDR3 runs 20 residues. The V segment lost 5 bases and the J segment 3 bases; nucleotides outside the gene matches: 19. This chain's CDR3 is CASSGAFSREGLSHTGELFF. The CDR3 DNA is TGTGCCAGCAGTGGTGCTTTCTCGCGGGAGGGCCTCTCGCACACCGGGGAGCTGTTTTTT.